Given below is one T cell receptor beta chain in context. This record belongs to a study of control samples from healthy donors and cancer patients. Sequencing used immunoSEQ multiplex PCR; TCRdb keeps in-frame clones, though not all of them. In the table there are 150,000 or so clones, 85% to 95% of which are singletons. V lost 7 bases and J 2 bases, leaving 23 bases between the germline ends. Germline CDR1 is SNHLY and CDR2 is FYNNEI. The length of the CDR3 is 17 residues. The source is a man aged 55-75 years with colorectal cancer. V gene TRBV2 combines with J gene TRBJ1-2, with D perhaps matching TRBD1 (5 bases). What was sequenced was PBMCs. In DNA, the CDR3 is TGTGCCAGCATTGCTGGGGCGAGGACTGTGGGCAACTATGGCTACACCTTC. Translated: CASIAGARTVGNYGYTF.